Below are 21 T cell receptor beta chains sequenced from a single sample in a study of regulatory T cells in long-lasting Graves disease. For TCR beta, libraries came from iRepertoire HTBI primers and Arm-PCR of CDR3 regions. Via MiXCR, TCRdb re-called the multiplex PCR reads, giving one row per CDR3 protein. This sample has 360,000 or so distinct CDR3 sequences, with roughly 10% found just once. Time point meaning: newly diagnosed GD, antithyroid drugs for less than 3 months. Researchers made the TCR library from RNA that was extracted from PBMCs. These same data were also listed under a study on T cells in Graves' hyperthyroidism and ophthalmopathy.

The specimen was peripheral blood mononuclear cells (PBMCs), collected at new diagnosis, from a patient treated with antithyroid drugs. These receptors originate from a young woman with Graves disease.

This clonotype was seen at least ten times. The chain uses TRBV28 and TRBJ2-1; maybe TRBD1 (6 bases). V lost 7 bases and J lost 8, with 15 bases in between. This CDR3 has 13 residues. Per the germline V gene, CDR1 is MDHEN and CDR2 is SYDVKM. CDR3 bases: TGTGCCAGCACCCTGGGTGGGGGCGATGAGCAGTTCTTC. Amino acids: CASTLGGGDEQFF.

This clonotype was seen only a few times. The rearrangement links TRBV6-5 to TRBJ1-3; D might be TRBD1 (5 bases). V was shortened by 4 bases and J by 0 bases, with 7 bases between the two germline ends. The CDR3 consists of 14 residues. Germline V gives CDR1 MNHEY, CDR2 SVGAGI. CDR3 sequence reads: CASSSGPSGNTIYF. CDR3 coding DNA: TGTGCCAGCAGTTCAGGGCCCTCTGGAAACACCATATATTTT.

Points on this clonotype: A much bigger clone sits one base away, suggesting this may be a read error. The chain joins TRBV27 to TRBJ2-3; TRBD2 matches at 7 bases. CDR1 MNHEY and CDR2 SMNVEV come from the germline V gene (reference sequence). This CDR3 contains 14 residues. CDR3 region: CASSELAPGGTRYF. Here the CDR3 DNA reads TGTGCCAGCAGTGAACTAGCGCCGGGGGGTACGCGGTATTTT.

In this sample, this clonotype turned up a few times. The rearrangement uses TRBV20-1 and TRBJ2-5; 7 bases map to TRBD2. The CDR3 loop spans 16 amino acids. Germline-derived CDR1 and CDR2 are DFQATT and SNEGSKA (reference sequence). The V segment lost 0 bases and the J segment 4 bases; nucleotides outside the gene matches: 11. The CDR3 DNA reads TGCAGTGCTAGAGATACTCCCAGGGACTACCGAGAGACCCAGTACTTC. Residues: CSARDTPRDYRETQYF.

This clonotype was detected a few times. V is TRBV2 and J is TRBJ1-3, with 7 bases that match TRBD1. With V trimmed by 7 bases and J by 4 bases, 10 bases remained unmatched. Germline values: CDR1 SNHLY, CDR2 FYNNEI. The CDR3 is made up of 15 amino acids. The CDR3, as DNA: TGTGCCAGCAAATGGGGCAGGGGGGACGGAAACACCATATATTTT. It is translated as CASKWGRGDGNTIYF.

In this sample, this clonotype turned up many times. The chain is built from TRBV20-1 and TRBJ2-7; no firm D call. Germline loops: CDR1 DFQATT, CDR2 SNEGSKA (reference sequence). This CDR3 is 15 amino acids long. V was trimmed by 6 bases and J by 0 bases, leaving 18 bases between them. The CDR3 nucleotides read TGCAGTGCCCCGGGCCGGGCCCCGAGCTCCTACGAGCAGTACTTC. It codes for CSAPGRAPSSYEQYF.

The chain is built from TRBV27 and TRBJ1-6; a weak D match, TRBD1 (6 bases). Trimming removed 6 bases from V and 13 bases from J, with 19 bases in between. The CDR3 loop spans 14 amino acids. Per the germline V gene, CDR1 is MNHEY and CDR2 is SMNVEV (reference sequence). CDR3 bases: TGTGCCAGCAGCCTTGGACAGACCGGACTCCCCCTCCACTTT. Its protein is CASSLGQTGLPLHF.

This clonotype was seen ten or more times. This chain joins TRBV12-3 or TRBV12-4 and TRBJ2-5; 9 bases are shared with TRBD1. The trim removed 5 bases at V and 7 bases at J, leaving 8 bases unmatched. The CDR3 runs 14 residues. CDR3 nucleotides: TGTGCCAGCAGTATGGGACAGGGCGAAGGGACCCAGTACTTC. This sequence encodes CASSMGQGEGTQYF.

This clonotype was seen repeatedly, ten times or more. The V call is TRBV11-2, the J call TRBJ2-7; D not certain. Per germline, CDR1 SGHAT and CDR2 FQNNGV. V was pared by 1 base and J by 1 base, with 14 bases between. This CDR3 contains 16 residues. CDR3: CASSLAGSGASYEQYF. CDR3 nucleotides: TGTGCCAGCAGCTTAGCCGGCTCAGGAGCGTCCTACGAGCAGTACTTC.

This clonotype has more than one count but fewer than ten. This chain links TRBV27 with TRBJ2-7; D ambiguous. This CDR3 has 14 amino acids. The germline V gene encodes CDR1 MNHEY and CDR2 SMNVEV (reference sequence). V lost 3 bases to trimming and J lost 4 bases, with 13 bases between them. This CDR3 reads CASSLAEAVYEQYF. CDR3 DNA: TGTGCCAGCAGTTTGGCGGAAGCCGTATACGAGCAGTACTTC.

At least ten counts were recorded for this clonotype. The chain links TRBV6-1 to TRBJ1-2; 8 bases line up with TRBD1. With V trimmed by 3 bases and J by 4 bases, 10 bases remained unmatched. Per germline, CDR1 MNHNS and CDR2 SASEGT. This CDR3 contains 16 residues. The CDR3 is CASSDLPGQGGYGYTF. CDR3 nucleotides: TGTGCCAGCAGTGACCTCCCCGGACAGGGAGGCTATGGCTACACCTTC.

This clonotype was seen at least ten times. The chain is built from TRBV7-8 and TRBJ2-7; 7 nucleotides align to TRBD2. The CDR3 loop spans 16 amino acids. V was clipped by 5 bases and J by 4 bases; unmatched bases: 14. The germline V gene encodes CDR1 SGHVS and CDR2 FQNEAQ. The CDR3 reads CASSPRGGRSGYEQYF. The CDR3, as DNA: TGTGCCAGCAGCCCAAGGGGCGGGAGATCTGGTTACGAGCAGTACTTC.

The chain links TRBV12-5 to TRBJ2-2; D unresolved. CDR1 is LGHNT and CDR2 is FRNRAP in the germline V gene. V shed 4 bases and J shed 2 bases, with 8 bases lying between them. The CDR3 contains 14 residues. The CDR3 coding sequence is TGTGCTAGTGGTTCTCATCTTAACACCGGGGAGCTGTTTTTT. Protein: CASGSHLNTGELFF.

The chain is built from TRBV4-2 and TRBJ1-3; no definite D call. There are 15 residues in the CDR3. CDR1 and CDR2 from the germline V gene are LGHNA and YNFKEQ. The V end lost 1 base, the J end lost 1 base, and 8 bases lay between the germline ends. The CDR3 spells CASSQGPRSGNTIYF. The CDR3 nucleotides are TGTGCCAGCAGCCAAGGTCCGAGGTCTGGAAACACCATATATTTT.

The chain carries TRBV28 and TRBJ1-6; 7 bases are a match to TRBD1. Germline V gene data show CDR1 as MDHEN and CDR2 as SYDVKM. Trimming at V came to 7 bases and at J to 5 bases, leaving 11 bases not matched to a gene. This CDR3 contains 16 residues. CDR3 in DNA: TGTGCCAGCACTACGTGGTCTGGGACAGATAATTCACCCCTCCACTTT. This encodes CASTTWSGTDNSPLHF.

On this clonotype: This may be a read error, as it is one base from a much larger clone. The V call is TRBV7-2, the J call TRBJ2-7, with D hard to call. Germline CDR1 is SGHTA and CDR2 is FQGNSA. The CDR3 has 11 amino acids. In DNA, the CDR3 is TGTGCCAACAGCCATGCCTACGAGCAGTACTTC. It yields the protein CANSHAYEQYF. The complete variable domain, with remaining parts taken from reference TRBV7-2 and TRBJ2-7, reads GAGVSQSPSNKVTEKGKDVELRCDPISGHTALYWYRQSLGQGLEFLIYFQGNSAPDKSGLPSDRFSAERTGGSVSTLTIQRTQQEDSAVYLCANSHAYEQYFGPGTRLTVT.

This clonotype was observed at least ten times. CDR3 bases: TGTGCCACCCTAAGTTTCGTCTATGGGGGCCATGAGCAGTTCTTC. Translating it yields CATLSFVYGGHEQFF. The gene calls are TRBV6-2 or TRBV6-3 and TRBJ2-1, with D possibly being TRBD1 (6 bases). The CDR3 sequence is 15 residues long. V was clipped by 10 bases and J by 8 bases, with 24 bases between them. The germline gives CDR1 MNHEY, CDR2 SVGEGT.

This clonotype has a count of ten or more. The chain joins TRBV20-1 to TRBJ1-6; a weak D match, TRBD1 (5 bases). V was clipped by 6 bases and J by 10 bases, with 19 bases between them. This CDR3 has 14 amino acids. Germline assignment: CDR1 DFQATT and CDR2 SNEGSKA (reference sequence). CDR3 nucleotide sequence: TGCAGTGCCGTCCTTATACCTTCAGGGTCACCCCTCCACTTT. This gives the protein CSAVLIPSGSPLHF.

This clonotype turned up a few times. This may arise from a read error, as a much more abundant clone is one base away. This chain uses TRBV6-2 or TRBV6-3 with TRBJ1-4; D not certain. The length of the CDR3 is 13 residues. Per germline, CDR1 MNHEY and CDR2 SVGEGT. For the CDR3, the DNA is TGTGCCAGCAGTTTTAATCGAGAGGAAAAACCGTTTTTT. It translates to CASSFNREEKPFF.

This clonotype was observed many times. The chain uses TRBV5-1 and TRBJ2-3; D is ambiguous. The germline CDR1 and CDR2 sequences are SGHRS and YFSETQ. V was trimmed by 3 bases and J by 2 bases, leaving 13 bases between them. The CDR3 loop spans 15 amino acids. In DNA form, the CDR3 reads TGCGCCAGCAGCTCCGAACAAGGGTCCACAGATACGCAGTATTTT. Encoded protein: CASSSEQGSTDTQYF. The whole variable domain, filled in from reference TRBV5-1 and TRBJ2-3, reads KAGVTQTPRYLIKTRGQQVTLSCSPISGHRSVSWYQQTPGQGLQFLFEYFSETQRNKGNFPGRFSGRQFSNSRSEMNVSTLELGDSALYLCASSSEQGSTDTQYFGPGTRLTVL.

This clonotype was seen a handful of times. The V and J genes are TRBV4-3 and TRBJ1-5, with 8 bases fitting TRBD1. The length of the CDR3 is 15 residues. The V gene's germline CDR1 is LGHNA and CDR2 YSLEER. Trimming at V came to 4 bases and at J to 6 bases, leaving 8 bases not matched to a gene. The CDR3 protein is CASSPRTGGSQPQHF. The CDR3 nucleotides are TGCGCCAGCAGCCCTCGTACAGGGGGGAGTCAGCCCCAGCATTTT.